This T cell receptor (beta chain) stems from a study of shared clonotypes between healthy human individuals. CDR1 is MNHEY and CDR2 is SMNVEV in the germline V gene (reference sequence). The V and J ends lost 10 bases and 2 bases, in that order; junction bases with no gene match: 16. The CDR3 has 18 amino acids. Terminally differentiated effector memory CD45RA+ cells were excluded from the naive CD8 cells, which were CD45RO-negative and positively selected for CCR7. It was at deep level that the assay was run. For every subset, genomic DNA was evenly distributed across several immunoSEQ plates. In the original workflow: Because ImmunoSEQ provided only junction sequences with no quality scores, the filtering differed. The method was immunoSEQ multiplex PCR; TCRdb's version includes in-frame clones alone and lacks a portion of them. The V and J calls and clone size are taken from that table; D and trimming were inferred from the DNA. The sample consists of some 2.1 million clones, approximately 94% of them appearing once.

This receptor was identified in a man younger than 35 in good health. The sample was naive CD8+ T cells sorted from blood. The rearrangement uses TRBV27 and TRBJ2-1, with 11 bases identical to TRBD2. CDR3 sequence: CANTLRSWGLAAYNEQFF. DNA of the CDR3: TGTGCCAACACCTTACGATCATGGGGACTAGCGGCCTACAATGAGCAGTTCTTC.